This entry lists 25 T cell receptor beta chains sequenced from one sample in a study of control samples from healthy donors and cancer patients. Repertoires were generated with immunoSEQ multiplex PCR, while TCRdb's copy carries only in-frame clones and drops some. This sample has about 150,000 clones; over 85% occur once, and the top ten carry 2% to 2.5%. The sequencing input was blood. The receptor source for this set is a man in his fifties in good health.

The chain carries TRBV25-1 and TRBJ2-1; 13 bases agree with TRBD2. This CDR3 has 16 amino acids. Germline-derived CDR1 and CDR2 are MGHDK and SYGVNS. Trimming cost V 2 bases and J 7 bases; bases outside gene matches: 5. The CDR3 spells CASSERTSGSRNEQFF. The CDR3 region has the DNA TGTGCCAGCAGTGAACGGACTAGCGGGAGTAGAAATGAGCAGTTCTTC.

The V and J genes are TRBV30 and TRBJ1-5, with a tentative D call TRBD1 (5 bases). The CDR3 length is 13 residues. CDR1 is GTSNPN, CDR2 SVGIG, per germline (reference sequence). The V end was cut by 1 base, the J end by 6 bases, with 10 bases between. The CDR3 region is CAWSAGAVQPQHF. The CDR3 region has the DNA TGTGCCTGGAGTGCTGGGGCAGTTCAGCCCCAGCATTTT.

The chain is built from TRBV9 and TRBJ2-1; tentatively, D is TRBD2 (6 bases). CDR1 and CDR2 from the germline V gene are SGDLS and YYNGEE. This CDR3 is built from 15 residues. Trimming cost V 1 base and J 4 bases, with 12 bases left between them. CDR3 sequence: CASSVLRDFYNEQFF. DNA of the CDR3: TGTGCCAGCAGCGTACTCCGGGACTTTTACAATGAGCAGTTCTTC.

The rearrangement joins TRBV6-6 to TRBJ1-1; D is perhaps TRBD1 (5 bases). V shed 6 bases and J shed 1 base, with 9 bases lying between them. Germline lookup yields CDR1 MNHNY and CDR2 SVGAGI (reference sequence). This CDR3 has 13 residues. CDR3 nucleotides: TGTGCCAGCAGGTGGGACGGGAACACTGAAGCTTTCTTT. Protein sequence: CASRWDGNTEAFF.

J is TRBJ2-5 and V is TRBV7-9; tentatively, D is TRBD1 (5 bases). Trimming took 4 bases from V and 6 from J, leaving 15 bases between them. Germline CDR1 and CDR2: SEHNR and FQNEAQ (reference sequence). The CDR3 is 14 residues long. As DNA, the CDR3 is TGTGCCAGCAGCTCAGGGTCGAGTTGGCAGACCCAGTACTTC. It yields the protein CASSSGSSWQTQYF.

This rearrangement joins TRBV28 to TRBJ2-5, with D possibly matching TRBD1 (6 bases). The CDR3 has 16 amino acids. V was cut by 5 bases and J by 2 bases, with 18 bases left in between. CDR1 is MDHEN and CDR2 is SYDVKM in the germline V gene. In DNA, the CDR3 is TGTGCCAGCAGTCCATCTCTGGGACAAGGACAAGAGACCCAGTACTTC. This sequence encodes CASSPSLGQGQETQYF.

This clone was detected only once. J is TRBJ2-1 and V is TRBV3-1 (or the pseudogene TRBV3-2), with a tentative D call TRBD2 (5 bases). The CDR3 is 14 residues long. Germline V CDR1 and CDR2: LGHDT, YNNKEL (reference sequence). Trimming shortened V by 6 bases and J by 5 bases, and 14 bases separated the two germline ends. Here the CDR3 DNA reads TGTGCCAGCAGACCAACTAGGGCAAACAATGAGCAGTTCTTC. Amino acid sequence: CASRPTRANNEQFF.

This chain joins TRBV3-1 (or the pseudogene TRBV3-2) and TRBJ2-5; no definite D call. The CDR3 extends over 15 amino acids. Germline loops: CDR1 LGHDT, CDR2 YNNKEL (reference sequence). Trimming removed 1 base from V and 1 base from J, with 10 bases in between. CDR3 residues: CASSQALVPQETQYF. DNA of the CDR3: TGTGCCAGCAGCCAAGCGCTGGTCCCCCAAGAGACCCAGTACTTC.

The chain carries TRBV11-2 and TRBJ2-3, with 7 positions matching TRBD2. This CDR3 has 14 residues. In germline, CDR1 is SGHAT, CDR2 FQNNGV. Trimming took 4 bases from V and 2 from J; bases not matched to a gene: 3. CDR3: CASSSGLVTDTQYF. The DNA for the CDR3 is TGTGCCAGCAGCTCCGGACTAGTCACAGATACGCAGTATTTT.

For the CDR3, the DNA is TGTGCCAGCAGTGCGCGGGAGGGCCTATGGAATGAGCAGTTCTTC. It translates to CASSAREGLWNEQFF. The V and J genes are TRBV2 and TRBJ2-1, with 9 positions matching TRBD2. Germline lookup yields CDR1 SNHLY and CDR2 FYNNEI. CDR3 length: 15 residues. V shed 4 bases, J shed 7 bases, and the junction held 8 bases outside the gene matches. Supplemented by reference TRBV2 and TRBJ2-1, the full variable domain reads EPEVTQTPSHQVTQMGQEVILRCVPISNHLYFYWYRQILGQKVEFLVSFYNNEISEKSEIFDDQFSVERPDGSNFTLKIRSTKLEDSAMYFCASSAREGLWNEQFFGPGTRLTVL.

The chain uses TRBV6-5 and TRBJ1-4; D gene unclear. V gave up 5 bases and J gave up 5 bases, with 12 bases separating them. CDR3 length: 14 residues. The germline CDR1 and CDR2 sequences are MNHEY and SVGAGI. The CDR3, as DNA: TGTGCCAGCAGTCAGAGGGTGGGGAATGAAAAACTGTTTTTT. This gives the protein CASSQRVGNEKLFF.

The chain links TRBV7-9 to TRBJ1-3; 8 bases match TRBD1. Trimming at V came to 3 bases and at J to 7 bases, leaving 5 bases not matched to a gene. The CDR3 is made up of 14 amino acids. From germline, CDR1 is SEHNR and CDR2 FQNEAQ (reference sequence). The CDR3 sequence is CASSLTGAGNTIYF. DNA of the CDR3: TGTGCCAGCAGCTTGACAGGGGCGGGGAACACCATATATTTT.

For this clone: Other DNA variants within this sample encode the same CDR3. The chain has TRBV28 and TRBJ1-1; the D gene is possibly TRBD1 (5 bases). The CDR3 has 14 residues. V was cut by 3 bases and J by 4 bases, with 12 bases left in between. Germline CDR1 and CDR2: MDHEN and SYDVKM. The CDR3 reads CASSFSGGGTEAFF. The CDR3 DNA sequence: TGTGCCAGCAGTTTCTCGGGGGGAGGCACTGAAGCTTTCTTT.

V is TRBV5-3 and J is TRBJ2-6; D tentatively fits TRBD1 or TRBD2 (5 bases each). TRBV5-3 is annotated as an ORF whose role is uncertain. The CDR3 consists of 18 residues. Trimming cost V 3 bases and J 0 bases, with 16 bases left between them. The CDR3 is CARSYGGQGNSGANVLTF. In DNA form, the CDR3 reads TGTGCCAGAAGCTATGGGGGTCAGGGAAACTCTGGGGCCAACGTCCTGACTTTC.

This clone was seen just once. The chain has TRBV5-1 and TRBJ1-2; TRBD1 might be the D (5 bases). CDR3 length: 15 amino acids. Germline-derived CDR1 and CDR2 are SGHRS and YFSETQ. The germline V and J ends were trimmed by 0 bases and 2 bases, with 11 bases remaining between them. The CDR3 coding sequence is TGCGCCAGCAGCTTGGTCCCCAGACAGAACTATGGCTACACCTTC. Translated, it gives CASSLVPRQNYGYTF.

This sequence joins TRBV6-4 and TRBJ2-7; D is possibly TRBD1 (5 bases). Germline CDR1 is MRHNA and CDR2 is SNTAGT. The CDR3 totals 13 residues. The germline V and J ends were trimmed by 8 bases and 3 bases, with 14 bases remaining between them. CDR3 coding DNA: TGTGCCAGCCAGGGCAGGACCTACTACGAGCAGTACTTC. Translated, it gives CASQGRTYYEQYF.

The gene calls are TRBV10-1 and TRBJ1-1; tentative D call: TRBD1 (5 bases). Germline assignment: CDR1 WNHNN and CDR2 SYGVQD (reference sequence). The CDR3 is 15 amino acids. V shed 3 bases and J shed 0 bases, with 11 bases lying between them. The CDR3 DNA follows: TGCGCCAGCAGTGATCCCAGGGCGATGAACACTGAAGCTTTCTTT. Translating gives CASSDPRAMNTEAFF.

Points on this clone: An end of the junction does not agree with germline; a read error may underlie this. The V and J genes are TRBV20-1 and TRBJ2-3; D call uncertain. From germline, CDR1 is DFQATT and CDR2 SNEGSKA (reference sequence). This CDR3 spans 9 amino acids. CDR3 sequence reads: CSAREGLFF. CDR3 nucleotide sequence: TGCAGTGCTAGAGAAGGGCTCTTTTTT.

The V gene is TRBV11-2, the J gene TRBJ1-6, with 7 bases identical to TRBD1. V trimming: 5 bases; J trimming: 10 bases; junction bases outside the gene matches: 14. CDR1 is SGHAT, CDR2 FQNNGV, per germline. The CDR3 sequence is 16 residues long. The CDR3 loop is CASSPQTGSLGSPLHF. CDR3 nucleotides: TGTGCCAGCAGCCCTCAGACAGGGTCCCTTGGCTCACCCCTCCACTTT.

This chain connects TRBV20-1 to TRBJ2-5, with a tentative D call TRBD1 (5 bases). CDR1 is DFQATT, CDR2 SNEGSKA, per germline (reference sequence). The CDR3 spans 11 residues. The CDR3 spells CGGAAQETQYF. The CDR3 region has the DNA TGCGGTGGGGCCGCCCAAGAGACCCAGTACTTC.

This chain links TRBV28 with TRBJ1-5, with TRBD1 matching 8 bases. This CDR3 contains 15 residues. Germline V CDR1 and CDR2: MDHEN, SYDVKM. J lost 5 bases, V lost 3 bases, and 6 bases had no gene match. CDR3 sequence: CASSFDRGRDQPQHF. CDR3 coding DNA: TGTGCCAGCAGTTTCGACAGGGGTAGGGATCAGCCCCAGCATTTT.

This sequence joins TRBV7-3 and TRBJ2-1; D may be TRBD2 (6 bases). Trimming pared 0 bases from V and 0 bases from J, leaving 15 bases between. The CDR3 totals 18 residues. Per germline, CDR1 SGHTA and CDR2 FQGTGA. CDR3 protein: CASSLTPGLLSSYNEQFF. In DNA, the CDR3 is TGTGCCAGCAGCTTAACCCCGGGACTCCTGAGCTCCTACAATGAGCAGTTCTTC.

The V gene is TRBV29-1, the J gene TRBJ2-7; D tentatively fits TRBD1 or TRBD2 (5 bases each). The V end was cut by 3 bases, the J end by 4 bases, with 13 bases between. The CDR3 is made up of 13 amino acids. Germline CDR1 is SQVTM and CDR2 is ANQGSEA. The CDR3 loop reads CSVDEGTGYEQYF. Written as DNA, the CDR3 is TGCAGCGTTGATGAGGGAACAGGTTACGAGCAGTACTTC.

The CDR3 loop is CASSLIQGLANEKLFF. CDR3 nucleotides: TGTGCCAGCAGCCTAATCCAGGGTTTGGCTAATGAAAAACTGTTTTTT. V usage is TRBV3-1 (or the pseudogene TRBV3-2) and J usage is TRBJ1-4; D may be TRBD1 (5 bases). This CDR3 is built from 16 residues. CDR1 is LGHDT, CDR2 YNNKEL, per germline (reference sequence). V was clipped by 4 bases and J by 3 bases, with 15 bases between them.

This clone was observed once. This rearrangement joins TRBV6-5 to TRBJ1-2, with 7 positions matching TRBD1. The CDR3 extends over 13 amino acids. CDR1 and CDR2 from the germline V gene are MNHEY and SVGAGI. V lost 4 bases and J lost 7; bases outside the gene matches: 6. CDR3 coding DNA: TGTGCCAGCAGTTTCAAGGGGGCCAGTGGCTACACCTTC. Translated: CASSFKGASGYTF.